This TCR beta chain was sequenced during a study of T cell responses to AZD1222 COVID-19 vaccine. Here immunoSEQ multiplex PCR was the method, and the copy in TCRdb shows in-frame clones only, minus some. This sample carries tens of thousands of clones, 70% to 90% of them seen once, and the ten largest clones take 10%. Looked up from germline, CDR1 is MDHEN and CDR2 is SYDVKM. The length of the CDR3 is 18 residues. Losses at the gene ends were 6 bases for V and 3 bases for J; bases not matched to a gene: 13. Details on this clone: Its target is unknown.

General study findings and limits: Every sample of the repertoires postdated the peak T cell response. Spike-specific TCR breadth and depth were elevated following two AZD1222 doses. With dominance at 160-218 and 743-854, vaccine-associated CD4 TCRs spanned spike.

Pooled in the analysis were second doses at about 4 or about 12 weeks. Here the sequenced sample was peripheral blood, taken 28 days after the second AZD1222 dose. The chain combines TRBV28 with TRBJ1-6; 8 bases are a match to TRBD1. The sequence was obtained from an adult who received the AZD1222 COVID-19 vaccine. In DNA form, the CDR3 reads TGTGCCAGCAGCTCCCGCGACAGGGGAAAGTACTATAATTCACCCCTCCACTTT. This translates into CASSSRDRGKYYNSPLHF.